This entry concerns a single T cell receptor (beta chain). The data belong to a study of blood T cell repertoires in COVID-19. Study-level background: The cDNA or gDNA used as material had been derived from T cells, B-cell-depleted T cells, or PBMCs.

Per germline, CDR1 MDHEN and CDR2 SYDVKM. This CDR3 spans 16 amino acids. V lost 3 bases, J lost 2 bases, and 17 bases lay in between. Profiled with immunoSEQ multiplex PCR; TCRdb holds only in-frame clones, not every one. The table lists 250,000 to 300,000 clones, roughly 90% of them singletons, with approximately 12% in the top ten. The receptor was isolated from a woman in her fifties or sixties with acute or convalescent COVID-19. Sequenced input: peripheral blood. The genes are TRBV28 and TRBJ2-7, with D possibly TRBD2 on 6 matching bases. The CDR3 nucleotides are TGTGCCAGCAGTTTCGGCGGGGCCTCACCGGCCTACGAGCAGTACTTC. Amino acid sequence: CASSFGGASPAYEQYF.